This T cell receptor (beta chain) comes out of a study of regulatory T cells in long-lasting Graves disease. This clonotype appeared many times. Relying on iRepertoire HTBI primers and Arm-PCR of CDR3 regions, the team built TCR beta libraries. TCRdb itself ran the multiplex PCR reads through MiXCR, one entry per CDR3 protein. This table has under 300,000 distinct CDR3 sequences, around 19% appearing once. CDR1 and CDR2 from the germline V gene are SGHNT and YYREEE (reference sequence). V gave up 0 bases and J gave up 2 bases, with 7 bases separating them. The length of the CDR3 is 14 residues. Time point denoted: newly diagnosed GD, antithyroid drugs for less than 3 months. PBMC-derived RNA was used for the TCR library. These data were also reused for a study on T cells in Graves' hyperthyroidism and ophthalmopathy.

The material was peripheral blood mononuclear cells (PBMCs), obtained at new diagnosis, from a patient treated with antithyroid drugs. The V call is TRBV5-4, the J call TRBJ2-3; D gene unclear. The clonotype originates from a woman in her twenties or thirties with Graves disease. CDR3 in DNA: TGTGCCAGCAGCTTGGTAGGACCCACAGATACGCAGTATTTT. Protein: CASSLVGPTDTQYF.